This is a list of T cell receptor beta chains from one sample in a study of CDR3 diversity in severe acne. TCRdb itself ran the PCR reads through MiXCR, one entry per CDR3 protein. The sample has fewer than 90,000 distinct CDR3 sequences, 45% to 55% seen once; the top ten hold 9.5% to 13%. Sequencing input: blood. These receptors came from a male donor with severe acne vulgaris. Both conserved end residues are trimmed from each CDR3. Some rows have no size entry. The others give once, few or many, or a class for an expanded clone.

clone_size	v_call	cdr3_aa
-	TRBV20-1	SRTSGSEQF
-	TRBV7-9	AGGSGTGELF
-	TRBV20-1	SARVSGLAVTYEQY
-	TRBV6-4	ASSAASGGALSPY
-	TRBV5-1	ASCPGETSPWGEQY
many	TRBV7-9	ASSFVGEGYGYT
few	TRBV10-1	ASSEGDQYYEQY
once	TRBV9	ASSFGLGQGPYEQY
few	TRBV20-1	SARGSENDLAKNIQY
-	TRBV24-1	ATSGDRNQPQH
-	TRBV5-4	ASSSATGIETQY
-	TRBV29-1	SVEDREGTEAF
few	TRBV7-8	ASSSRSTPLH
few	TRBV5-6	ASSLTSGGNTGELF
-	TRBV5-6	ASSEGLYNTEAF
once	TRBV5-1	ASSLSIAPDPQETQY
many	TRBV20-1	SARDPGEVTPLH
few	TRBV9	ASTPGGYGYT
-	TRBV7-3	ASSLMREGRNEQY
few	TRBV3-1	ASSSHSPLH
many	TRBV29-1	SAFSGGATTGELF
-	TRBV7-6	ASSLGHGQPEYGYT
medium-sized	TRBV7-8	ASSLRLAGTSYEQY
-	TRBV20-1	SARLSGGSSAYEQY
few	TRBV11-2	ASSVAGGGALDTQY
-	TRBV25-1	ASSEDPASGRGPWGTDTQY
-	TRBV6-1	ASTKGGPQH
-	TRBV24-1	ATSDLRDSPTGEQY
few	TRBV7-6	ASSRDTNSGNTIY
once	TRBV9	ASSIEGADTDTQY
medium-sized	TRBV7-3	ASSLTTGPRETVTQY
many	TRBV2	ASSDKSNEQF
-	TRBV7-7	ASSLGRFSTDTQY
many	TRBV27	ASSLGAAYEQY
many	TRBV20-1	SAFSPVSGTGTYEQY
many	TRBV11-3	ASSLDTRDTQY
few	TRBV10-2	ASFSMRTGANYGYT
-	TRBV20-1	SATSGSNEQF
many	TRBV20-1	SARAPLARYNEQF
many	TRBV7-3	ASSLSLVNEQF
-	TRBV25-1	ASSAYRDRDEQY
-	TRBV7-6	ASSVQGDSYEQY
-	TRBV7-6	TSSFAATGKAF
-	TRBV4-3	ASSQDRTQGTGELF
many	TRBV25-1	ASSALQGTSPLH
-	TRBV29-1	SVEFVNRVNTEAF
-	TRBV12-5	AISEGTGDSLAQH
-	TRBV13	ASSFGDLSTNEKLF
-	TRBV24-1	ATIGRSLLMATSGGEKLF
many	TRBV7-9	ASSSSVIEQF
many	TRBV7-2	ASSSRPNTEAF